The rows below give T cell receptor beta chains drawn from one sample of a study of human thymus T cells. The assay was immunoSEQ multiplex PCR, and TCRdb's table has in-frame clones only and misses some. The table records tens of thousands of clones, about 95% of them present only once. Specimen: thymus tissue. The receptor set was obtained from a girl younger than two with a congenital heart defect but otherwise immunologically healthy. Both conserved end residues are part of each CDR3. The D gene is left open where the match is weak. For some rows the clone size is stated as once, few or many, or as a class when expanded; others skip it.

>TRBJ2-7|TRBV10-1|TRBD2|once
TGCGCCAGCAGTACTAATCCGGGACTAGCGCTTGATGAGCAGTACTTC
CASSTNPGLALDEQYF
>TRBJ2-3|TRBV28|TRBD2|.
TGTGCCAGCAGTTTATCGTCTAGCGGACCTCCCGGTACGCAGTATTTT
CASSLSSSGPPGTQYF
>TRBJ2-7|TRBV28|TRBD2|.
TGTGCCAGCAGACATTCCGGGACTAGCGGGGCCAAGAGCTCCTACGAGCAGTACTTC
CASRHSGTSGAKSSYEQYF
>TRBJ2-1|TRBV7-6|TRBD1|once
TGTGCCAGCAGCTGGATCGGACAGGGAAACAGCTCCTACAATGAGCAGTTCTTC
CASSWIGQGNSSYNEQFF
>TRBJ2-1|TRBV5-4|.|.
TGTGCCAGCAGCTTGGCCAAGGGGATCCCCTACAATGAGCAGTTCTTC
CASSLAKGIPYNEQFF
>TRBJ2-3|TRBV6-5|TRBD2|.
TGTGCCAGCAGTTACCCTACTAGCGTGCCGGATACGCAGTATTTT
CASSYPTSVPDTQYF
>TRBJ2-7|TRBV28|TRBD2|.
TGTGCCAGCAGAGGATCTAGCGGCTACGAGCAGTACTTC
CASRGSSGYEQYF
>TRBJ1-5|TRBV5-5|.|.
TGTGCCAGCAGCTTGGGGGCCGCTAATCAGCCCCAGCATTTT
CASSLGAANQPQHF
>TRBJ1-3|TRBV18|.|.
TGTGCCAGCTCACCTCCGGGACACTTCTCTGGAAACACCATATATTTT
CASSPPGHFSGNTIYF
>TRBJ2-3|TRBV6-1|TRBD2|.
TGTGCCAGCAGTGACAACCTTAGCGGGAGCACAGATACGCAGTATTTT
CASSDNLSGSTDTQYF
>TRBJ2-3|TRBV13|.|.
TGTGCCAGCAGCTTAGTAATAACGGCTAGCGGCACAGATACGCAGTATTTT
CASSLVITASGTDTQYF
>TRBJ2-7|TRBV4-3|TRBD2|.
TGCGCCAGCAGCCAAAGGACTAGCGAATCCTACGAGCAGTACTTC
CASSQRTSESYEQYF
>TRBJ2-7|TRBV28|TRBD1|.
TGTGCCAGCAGTTATAATTCACGGATAGGGACAGGGGATCCCTACGAGCAGTACTTC
CASSYNSRIGTGDPYEQYF
>TRBJ1-1|TRBV28|.|.
TGTGCCAGCAGTTCCCGCGGGACGGTAAACACTGAAGCTTTCTTT
CASSSRGTVNTEAFF
>TRBJ2-6|TRBV4-2|.|.
TGTGCCAGCAGCTTCTGCCCAAAGGTAAGTCGGGCCAACGTCCTGACTTTC
CASSFCPKVSRANVLTF
>TRBJ2-5|TRBV6-5|TRBD1|.
TGTGCCAGCACCCGCACAGGGGATGGAGGCGGGACCCAGTACTTC
CASTRTGDGGGTQYF
>TRBJ2-3|TRBV15|TRBD2|.
TGTGCCACCAGCAGGCCCTCGCATATAGCGGGTTGGGGGGGTACGCAGTATTTT
CATSRPSHIAGWGGTQYF
>TRBJ2-7|TRBV7-2|.|.
TGTGCCAGCAGCTTAGCGGAAGGGCCCCTCGAGCAGTACTTC
CASSLAEGPLEQYF
>TRBJ1-1|TRBV7-9|.|.
TGTGCCAGCAGCTTACACACAACAACAGGGAACACTGAAGCTTTCTTT
CASSLHTTTGNTEAFF
>TRBJ2-7|TRBV11-2|TRBD1|.
TGTGCCAGCAGCTTAGGGGCTTGGGGGACAGAGTGTTACGAGCAGTACTTC
CASSLGAWGTECYEQYF